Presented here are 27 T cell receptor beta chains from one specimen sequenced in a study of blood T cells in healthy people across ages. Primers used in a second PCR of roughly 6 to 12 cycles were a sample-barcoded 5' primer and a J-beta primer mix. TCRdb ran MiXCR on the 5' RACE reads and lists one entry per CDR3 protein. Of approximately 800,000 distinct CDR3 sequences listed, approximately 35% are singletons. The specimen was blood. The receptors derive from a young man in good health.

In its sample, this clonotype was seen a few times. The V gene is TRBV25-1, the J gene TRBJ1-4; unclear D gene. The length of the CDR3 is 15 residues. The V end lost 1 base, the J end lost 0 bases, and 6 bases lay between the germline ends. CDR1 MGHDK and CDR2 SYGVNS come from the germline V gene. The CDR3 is CASSESRTTNEKLFF. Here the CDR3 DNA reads TGTGCCAGCAGTGAATCCAGAACAACTAATGAAAAACTGTTTTTT.

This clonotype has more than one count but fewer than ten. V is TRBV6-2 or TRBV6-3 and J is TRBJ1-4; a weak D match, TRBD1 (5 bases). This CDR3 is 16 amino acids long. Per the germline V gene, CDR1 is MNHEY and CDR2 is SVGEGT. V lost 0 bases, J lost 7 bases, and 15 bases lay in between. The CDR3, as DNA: TGTGCCAGCAGTTACTCGAAAGGGGTTGTGGCTGAAAAACTGTTTTTT. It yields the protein CASSYSKGVVAEKLFF.

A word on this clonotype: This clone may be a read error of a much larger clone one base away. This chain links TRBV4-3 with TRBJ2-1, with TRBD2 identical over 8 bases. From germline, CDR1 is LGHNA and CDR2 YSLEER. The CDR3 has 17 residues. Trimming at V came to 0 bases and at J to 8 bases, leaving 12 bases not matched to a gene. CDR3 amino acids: CASSQDPQRGSVDEQFF. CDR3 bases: TGCGCCAGCAGCCAAGATCCCCAGCGGGGGAGTGTAGATGAGCAGTTCTTC.

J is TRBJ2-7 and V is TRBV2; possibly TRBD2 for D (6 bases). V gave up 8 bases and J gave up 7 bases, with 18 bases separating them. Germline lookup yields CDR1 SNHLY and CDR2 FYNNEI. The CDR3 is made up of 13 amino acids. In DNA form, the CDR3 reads TGTGCCAGCTTCCGGGACTCCTACAATGAGCAGTACTTC. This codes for CASFRDSYNEQYF. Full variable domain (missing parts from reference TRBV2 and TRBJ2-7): EPEVTQTPSHQVTQMGQEVILRCVPISNHLYFYWYRQILGQKVEFLVSFYNNEISEKSEIFDDQFSVERPDGSNFTLKIRSTKLEDSAMYFCASFRDSYNEQYFGPGTRLTVT.

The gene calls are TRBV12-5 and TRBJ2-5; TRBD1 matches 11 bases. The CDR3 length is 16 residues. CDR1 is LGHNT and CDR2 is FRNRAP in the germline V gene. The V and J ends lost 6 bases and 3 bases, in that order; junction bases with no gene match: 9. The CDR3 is CASGSTRTGGKETQYF. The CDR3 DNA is TGTGCTAGTGGCTCCACCCGGACAGGGGGCAAAGAGACCCAGTACTTC.

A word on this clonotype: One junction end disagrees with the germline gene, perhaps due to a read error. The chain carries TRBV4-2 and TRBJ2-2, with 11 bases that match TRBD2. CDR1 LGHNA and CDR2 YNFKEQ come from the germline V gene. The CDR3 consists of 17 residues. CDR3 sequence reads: CASSQVAGGRDTGGLFF. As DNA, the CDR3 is TGTGCCAGCAGCCAAGTAGCGGGGGGGCGCGACACCGGGGGGCTGTTTTTT.

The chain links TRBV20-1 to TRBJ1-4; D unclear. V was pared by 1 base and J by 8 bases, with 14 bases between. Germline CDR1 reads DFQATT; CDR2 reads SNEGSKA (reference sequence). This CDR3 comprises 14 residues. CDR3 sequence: CSARVPPLTEKLFF. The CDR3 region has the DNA TGCAGTGCTAGAGTTCCCCCTTTAACGGAAAAACTGTTTTTT.

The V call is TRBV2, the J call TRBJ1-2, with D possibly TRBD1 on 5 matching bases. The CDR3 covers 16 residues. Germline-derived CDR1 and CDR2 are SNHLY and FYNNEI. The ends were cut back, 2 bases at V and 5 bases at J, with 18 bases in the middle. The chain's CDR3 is CASSEISAGNRYGYTF. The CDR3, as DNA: TGTGCCAGCAGTGAAATATCGGCAGGGAATAGGTATGGCTACACCTTC. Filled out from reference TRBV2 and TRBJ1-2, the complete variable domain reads EPEVTQTPSHQVTQMGQEVILRCVPISNHLYFYWYRQILGQKVEFLVSFYNNEISEKSEIFDDQFSVERPDGSNFTLKIRSTKLEDSAMYFCASSEISAGNRYGYTFGSGTRLTVV.

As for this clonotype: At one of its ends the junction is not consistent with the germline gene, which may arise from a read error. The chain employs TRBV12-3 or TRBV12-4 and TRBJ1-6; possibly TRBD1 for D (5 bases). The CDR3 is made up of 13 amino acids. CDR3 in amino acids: CAGSLGPSSPLHF. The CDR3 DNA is TGTGCCGGCAGTTTGGGACCGAGTTCACCCCTCCACTTT.

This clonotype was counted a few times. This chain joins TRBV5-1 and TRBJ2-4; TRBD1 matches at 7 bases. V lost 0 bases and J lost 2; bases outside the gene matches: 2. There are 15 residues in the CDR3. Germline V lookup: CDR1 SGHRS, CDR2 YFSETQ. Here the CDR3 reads CASSLGQGSKNIQYF. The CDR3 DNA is TGCGCCAGCAGCTTGGGACAGGGTTCCAAAAACATTCAGTACTTC. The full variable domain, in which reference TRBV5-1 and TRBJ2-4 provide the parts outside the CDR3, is KAGVTQTPRYLIKTRGQQVTLSCSPISGHRSVSWYQQTPGQGLQFLFEYFSETQRNKGNFPGRFSGRQFSNSRSEMNVSTLELGDSALYLCASSLGQGSKNIQYFGAGTRLSVL.

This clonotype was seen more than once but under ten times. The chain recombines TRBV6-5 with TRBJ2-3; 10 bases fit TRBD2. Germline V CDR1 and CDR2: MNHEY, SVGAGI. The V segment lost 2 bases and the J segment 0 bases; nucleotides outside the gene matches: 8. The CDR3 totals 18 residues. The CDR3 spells CASSYGGYSGGSTDTQYF. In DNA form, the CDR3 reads TGTGCCAGCAGTTACGGGGGTTATAGCGGGGGGAGCACAGATACGCAGTATTTT.

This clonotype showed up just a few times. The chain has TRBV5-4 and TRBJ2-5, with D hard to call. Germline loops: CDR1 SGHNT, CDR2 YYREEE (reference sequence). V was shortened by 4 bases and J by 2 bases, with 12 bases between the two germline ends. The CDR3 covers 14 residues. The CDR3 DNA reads TGTGCCAGCAGCCCAGAGGACCAACAAGAGACCCAGTACTTC. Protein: CASSPEDQQETQYF.

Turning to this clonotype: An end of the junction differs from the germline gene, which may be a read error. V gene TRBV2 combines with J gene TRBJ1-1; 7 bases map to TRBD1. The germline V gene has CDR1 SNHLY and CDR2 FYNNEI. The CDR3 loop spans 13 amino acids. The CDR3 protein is CASTRGPNTEAFF. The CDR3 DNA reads TGTGCCAGCACGAGGGGGCCTAACACTGAAGCCTTCTTT.

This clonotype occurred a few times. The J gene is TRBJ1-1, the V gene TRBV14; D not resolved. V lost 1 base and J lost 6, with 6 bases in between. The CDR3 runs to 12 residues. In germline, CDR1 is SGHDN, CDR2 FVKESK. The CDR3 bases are TGTGCCAGCAGCCAAGCAGTCTCTGAAGCTTTCTTT. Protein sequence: CASSQAVSEAFF. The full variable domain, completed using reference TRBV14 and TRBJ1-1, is EAGVTQFPSHSVIEKGQTVTLRCDPISGHDNLYWYRRVMGKEIKFLLHFVKESKQDESGMPNNRFLAERTGGTYSTLKVQPAELEDSGVYFCASSQAVSEAFFGQGTRLTVV.

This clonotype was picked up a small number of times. Here the CDR3 reads CASSQDSDGGVYGYTF. In DNA form, the CDR3 reads TGCGCCAGCAGCCAAGACTCGGATGGGGGTGTCTATGGCTACACCTTC. The chain is built from TRBV4-1 and TRBJ1-2, with a possible D match to TRBD1 (5 bases). This CDR3 is built from 16 residues. The germline gives CDR1 MGHRA, CDR2 YSYEKL. V dropped 0 bases and J dropped 4 bases, with 15 bases sitting between them.

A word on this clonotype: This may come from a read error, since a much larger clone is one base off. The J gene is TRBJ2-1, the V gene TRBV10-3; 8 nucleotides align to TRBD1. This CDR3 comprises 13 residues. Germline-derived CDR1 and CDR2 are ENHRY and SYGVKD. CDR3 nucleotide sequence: TGTGCCATACAGGGGGATACCTACAATGGGCAGTTCTTC. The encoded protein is CAIQGDTYNGQFF.

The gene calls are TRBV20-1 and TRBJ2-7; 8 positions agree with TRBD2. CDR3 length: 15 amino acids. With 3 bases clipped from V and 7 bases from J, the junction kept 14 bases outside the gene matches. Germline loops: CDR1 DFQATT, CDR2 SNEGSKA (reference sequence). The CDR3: CSASYGGGRLSEQYF. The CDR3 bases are TGCAGTGCTAGTTATGGCGGGGGGCGATTAAGTGAGCAGTACTTC.

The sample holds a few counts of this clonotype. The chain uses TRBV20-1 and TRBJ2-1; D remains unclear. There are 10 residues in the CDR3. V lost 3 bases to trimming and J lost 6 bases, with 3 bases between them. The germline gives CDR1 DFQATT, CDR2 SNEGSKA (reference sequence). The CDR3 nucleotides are TGCAGTGCTAGCCTCAATGAGCAGTTCTTC. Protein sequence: CSASLNEQFF.

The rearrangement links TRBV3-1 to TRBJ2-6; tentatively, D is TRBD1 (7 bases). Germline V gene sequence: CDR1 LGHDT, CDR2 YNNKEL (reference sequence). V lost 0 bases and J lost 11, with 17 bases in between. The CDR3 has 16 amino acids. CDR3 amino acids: CASSQDGGQGGDVLTF. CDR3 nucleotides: TGTGCCAGCAGCCAAGACGGCGGGCAGGGGGGCGACGTCCTGACTTTC.

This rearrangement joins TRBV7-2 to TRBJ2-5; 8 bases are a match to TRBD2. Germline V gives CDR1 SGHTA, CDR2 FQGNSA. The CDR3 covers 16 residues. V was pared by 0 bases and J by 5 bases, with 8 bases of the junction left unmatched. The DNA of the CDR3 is TGTGCCAGCAGCTTAGCGTCGGGACTAGGAAGCGAGACCCAGTACTTC. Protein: CASSLASGLGSETQYF.

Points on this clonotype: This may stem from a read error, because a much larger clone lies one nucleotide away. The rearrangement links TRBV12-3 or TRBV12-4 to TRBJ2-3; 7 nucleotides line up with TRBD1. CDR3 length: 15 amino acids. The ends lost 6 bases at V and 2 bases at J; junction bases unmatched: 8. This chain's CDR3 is CASSPDRVITDTQYF. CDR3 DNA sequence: TGTGCCAGCAGCCCCGACAGGGTCATCACAGATACGCAGTATTTT.

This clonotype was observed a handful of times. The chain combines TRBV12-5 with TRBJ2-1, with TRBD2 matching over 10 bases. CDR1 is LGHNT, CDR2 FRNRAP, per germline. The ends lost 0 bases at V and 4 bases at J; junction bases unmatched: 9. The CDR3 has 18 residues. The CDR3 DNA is TGTGCTAGTGGTTTGGTACTTTCCCTAGCGGGAGATTACAATGAGCAGTTCTTC. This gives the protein CASGLVLSLAGDYNEQFF.

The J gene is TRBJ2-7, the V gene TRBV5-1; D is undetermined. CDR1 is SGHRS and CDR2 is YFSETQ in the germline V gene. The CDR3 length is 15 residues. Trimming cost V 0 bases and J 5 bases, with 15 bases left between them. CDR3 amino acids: CASSLAPGPQNEQYF. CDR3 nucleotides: TGCGCCAGCAGCTTGGCCCCAGGACCCCAGAACGAGCAGTACTTC. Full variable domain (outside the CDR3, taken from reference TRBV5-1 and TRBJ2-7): KAGVTQTPRYLIKTRGQQVTLSCSPISGHRSVSWYQQTPGQGLQFLFEYFSETQRNKGNFPGRFSGRQFSNSRSEMNVSTLELGDSALYLCASSLAPGPQNEQYFGPGTRLTVT.

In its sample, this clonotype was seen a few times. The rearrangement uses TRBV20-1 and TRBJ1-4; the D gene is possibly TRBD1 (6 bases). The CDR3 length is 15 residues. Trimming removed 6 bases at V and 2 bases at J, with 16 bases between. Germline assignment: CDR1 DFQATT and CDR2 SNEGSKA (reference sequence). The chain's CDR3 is CSASPGGRTNEKLFF. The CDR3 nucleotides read TGCAGTGCCTCGCCGGGGGGGCGGACTAATGAAAAACTGTTTTTT.

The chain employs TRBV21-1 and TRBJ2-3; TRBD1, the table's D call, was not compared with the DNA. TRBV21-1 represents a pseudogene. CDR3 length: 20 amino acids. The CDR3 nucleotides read TGTGCCAGCACCAACCCCTCGGGGGCGGGGGGAAGAGCTAGCACAGATACGCAGTATTTT. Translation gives CASTNPSGAGGRASTDTQYF.

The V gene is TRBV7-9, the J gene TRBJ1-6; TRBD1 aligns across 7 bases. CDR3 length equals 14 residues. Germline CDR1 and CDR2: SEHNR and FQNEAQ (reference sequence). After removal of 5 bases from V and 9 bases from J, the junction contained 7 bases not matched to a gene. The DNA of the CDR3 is TGTGCCAGCAGCGTCGAGGGGGCGACTTCACCCCTCCACTTT. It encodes CASSVEGATSPLHF.

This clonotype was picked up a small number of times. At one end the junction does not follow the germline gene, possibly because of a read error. Here the CDR3 reads CATSITGDGERFF. Written as DNA, the CDR3 is TGTGCCACCAGCATAACGGGGGACGGAGAGCGGTTCTTC. V gene TRBV15 combines with J gene TRBJ2-1; D is possibly TRBD2 (6 bases). Germline V gene sequence: CDR1 LNHNV, CDR2 YYDKDF (reference sequence). This CDR3 comprises 13 residues. Looking up the rest from reference TRBV15 and TRBJ2-1 gives the full variable domain: DAMVIQNPRYQVTQFGKPVTLSCSQTLNHNVMYWYQQKSSQAPKLLFHYYDKDFNNEADTPDNFQSRRPNTSFCFLDIRSPGLGDTAMYLCATSITGDGERFFGPGTRLTVL.